This T cell receptor beta chain came from a study of vaccination effects on CD4 cells after COVID-19. This CDR3 is built from 13 residues. Germline V lookup: CDR1 MGHDK, CDR2 SYGVNS. The ends were cut back, 6 bases at V and 2 bases at J, with 10 bases in the middle. Under the ViraFEST assay, PBMC were stimulated with viral peptide pools so that antigen-specific CD4+ T cells expanded. Sequencing was performed afterwards. Subsequent to ten to eleven days of culture, CD4+ T cells were isolated. The participants, recipients of two vaccine doses, got either BNT162b2 or mRNA-1273. Having tested negative for nucleocapsid antibodies, the vaccine recipients showed no prior SARS-CoV-2 infection. A density of approximately 2 million PBMC per well was used; these cells were cultured with 9.5 to 10 IU/ml IL-2 and about 10 ug/ml peptides. Both day 3 and day 7 saw half the medium replaced with IL-2 medium. Data came from immunoSEQ multiplex PCR; TCRdb stores just in-frame clones and leaves some out. The sample gives about 48,000 clones, about four fifths of which show up once; more than 13% is in the top ten.

Points on this clone: Its antigen is not known.

The chain recombines TRBV25-1 with TRBJ2-5; D is tentatively TRBD1 or TRBD2 (6 bases each). This sample comprised CD4+ T cells from PBMCs cultured with HCoV-OC43 spike peptides, obtained after COVID-19 vaccination. Stated subset: HCoV-OC43 spike overlapping peptide pool stimulation. The receptor comes from a human donor who received a COVID-19 vaccine. The CDR3 DNA sequence: TGTGCCAGCAGGAGGGGGGCTCAAGAGACCCAGTACTTC. This codes for CASRRGAQETQYF.